The 15 T cell receptor beta chains in this list originate from one sample, sequenced in a study of molecular identifiers for immune sequencing clone quantification. TCRdb itself ran the PCR reads through MiXCR, one entry per CDR3 protein. The table includes approximately 680,000 distinct CDR3 sequences, 25% detected once. Sequenced sample: naive CD8+ T cells from blood, with Jurkat cell RNA spiked in. Subset given: FACS-sorted CD8+CD4-CCR7+CD45RA+ naive T cells. The source of these receptors is a human donor in good health. Some libraries in this study had Jurkat cell RNA spiked in.

This clonotype was seen more than once but under ten times. The chain links TRBV27 to TRBJ2-2; D remains ambiguous. The CDR3 length is 14 residues. V was pared by 5 bases and J by 1 base, with 8 bases between. Germline CDR1 MNHEY, CDR2 SMNVEV (reference sequence). In DNA form, the CDR3 reads TGTGCCAGCAGTCCGTCACTGAACACCGGGGAGCTGTTTTTT. Translated: CASSPSLNTGELFF.

As to this clonotype: It may be a read error: a sequence one base away is much more abundant. The conserved phenylalanine or tryptophan normally closing the CDR3 is absent here, so this likely arose from a read error. The V call is TRBV20-1, the J call TRBJ2-7; no firm D call. Per the germline V gene, CDR1 is DFQATT and CDR2 is SNEGSKA (reference sequence). The CDR3 extends over 15 amino acids. V lost 3 bases, J lost 3 bases, and 18 bases lay in between. DNA of the CDR3: TGCAGTGCTAGTCCGCAAGAGGCAGGAATCTACGAGCAGTACCTC. Translated, it gives CSASPQEAGIYEQYL.

As concerns this clonotype: A junction end diverges from the germline sequence, so it may reflect a read error. The chain has TRBV7-8 and TRBJ1-1, with TRBD1 as a possible D gene (5 bases). The CDR3 has 14 amino acids. The germline CDR1 and CDR2 sequences are SGHVS and FQNEAQ. The CDR3 DNA reads TGTGCCAGCGGCTTAGGGGCAGTGAACACTGAAGCTTTCTTT. Its translation is CASGLGAVNTEAFF.

In regard to this clonotype: With a much larger clone just one base away, this may be a read error. The chain carries TRBV20-1 and TRBJ1-1; 9 bases are shared with TRBD1. Germline V gene sequence: CDR1 DFQATT, CDR2 SNEGSKA (reference sequence). This CDR3 is 15 amino acids long. CDR3 amino acids: CSARDYTGGRNEALF. CDR3 nucleotides: TGCAGTGCTAGAGATTACACAGGGGGCCGGAATGAAGCTCTCTTT.

This clonotype was counted a few times. The J gene is TRBJ2-1, the V gene TRBV7-9; D might be TRBD1 (6 bases). The V gene's germline CDR1 is SEHNR and CDR2 FQNEAQ (reference sequence). The CDR3 contains 16 residues. Between the trimmed V and J ends, which lost 4 bases and 2 bases, there was a span of 15 bases. CDR3 residues: CASSWDIRGAYNEQFF. DNA for the CDR3: TGTGCCAGCAGCTGGGACATCCGTGGAGCCTACAATGAGCAGTTCTTC.

This clonotype was detected many times. J is TRBJ2-5 and V is TRBV4-3; possible D gene TRBD1, 6 bases. The CDR3 is 14 amino acids. V was trimmed by 0 bases and J by 4 bases, leaving 9 bases between them. Germline V gene lookup returns CDR1 LGHNA and CDR2 YSLEER. The CDR3: CASSQDWGRETQYF. The CDR3 region has the DNA TGCGCCAGCAGCCAAGACTGGGGGCGAGAGACCCAGTACTTC.

The sample holds many counts of this clonotype. The chain uses TRBV20-1 and TRBJ2-7, with D perhaps TRBD1 (6 bases). CDR3 length equals 13 residues. The V gene lost 6 bases and the J gene lost 1 base, with 13 bases spanning the gap. Germline V CDR1 and CDR2: DFQATT, SNEGSKA (reference sequence). The CDR3 DNA follows: TGCAGTGCGTTAGGACAGCCGTCCTACGAGCAGTACTTC. Protein: CSALGQPSYEQYF.

Regarding this clonotype: Possible read error: a much larger clone is one base away. This rearrangement joins TRBV9 to TRBJ2-2, with D possibly called TRBD1 or TRBD2 (5 bases each). CDR1 and CDR2 (germline): SGDLS, YYNGEE. This CDR3 is 14 amino acids long. The CDR3 region is CASSVGQNTGELSF. DNA for the CDR3: TGTGCCAGCAGCGTAGGACAGAACACCGGGGAGCTGTCTTTT.

The V call is TRBV13, the J call TRBJ2-3, with D perhaps given as TRBD1 or TRBD2 (6 bases each). The CDR3 runs 15 residues. V was clipped by 4 bases and J by 2 bases, with 13 bases between them. The V gene's germline CDR1 is PRHDT and CDR2 FYEKMQ (reference sequence). Here the CDR3 reads CASSSTGATTDTQYF. The CDR3 DNA sequence: TGTGCCAGCAGCTCGACGGGGGCAACCACAGATACGCAGTATTTT.

The genes are TRBV9 and TRBJ1-1; TRBD1 might be the D (6 bases). Per the germline V gene, CDR1 is SGDLS and CDR2 is YYNGEE. The CDR3 is 14 amino acids. V lost 3 bases, J lost 4 bases, and 13 bases lay in between. The CDR3 is CASSEGGASTEAFF. CDR3 in DNA: TGTGCCAGCAGCGAGGGGGGGGCAAGCACTGAAGCTTTCTTT.

Concerning this clonotype: A read error may explain this, as a much larger clone is one base away. J is TRBJ2-3 and V is TRBV5-3, with TRBD2 matching 9 bases. TRBV5-3 is annotated as an ORF whose role is uncertain. There are 14 residues in the CDR3. The CDR3 loop is CASRTSARTDTQCF. In DNA, the CDR3 is TGTGCCAGCAGGACTAGCGCACGCACAGATACGCAGTGTTTT.

The DNA for the CDR3 is TGTGCCAGTAGTGGAAGCAGGGCTAACGGGGAGCTGTTTTTT. Protein sequence: CASSGSRANGELFF. V usage is TRBV19 and J usage is TRBJ2-2; D may be TRBD1 (5 bases). The V and J ends lost 5 bases and 7 bases respectively, with 14 bases between them. Per the germline V gene, CDR1 is LNHDA and CDR2 is SQIVND (reference sequence). This CDR3 is built from 14 residues. The variable domain in full, with the rest retrieved from reference TRBV19 and TRBJ2-2, is DGGITQSPKYLFRKEGQNVTLSCEQNLNHDAMYWYRQDPGQGLRLIYYSQIVNDFQKGDIAEGYSVSREKKESFPLTVTSAQKNPTAFYLCASSGSRANGELFFGEGSRLTVL.

This clonotype was found a few times. J is TRBJ2-2 and V is TRBV4-2; TRBD2 matches at 12 bases. The CDR3 is 16 amino acids. Trimming cost V 8 bases and J 6 bases; bases outside gene matches: 10. From germline, CDR1 is LGHNA and CDR2 YNFKEQ. The CDR3 coding sequence is TGTGCCAGCGGCGGGAGGACTAGCGGGACCCCCGGGGAGCTGTTTTTT. Translated: CASGGRTSGTPGELFF.

This chain connects TRBV19 to TRBJ2-1; 8 bases are a match to TRBD2. The trim removed 10 bases at V and 0 bases at J, leaving 14 bases unmatched. The CDR3 runs to 17 residues. CDR1 is LNHDA, CDR2 SQIVND, per germline (reference sequence). CDR3 region: CATRAGGALSSYNEQFF. The CDR3, as DNA: TGTGCCACTCGAGCCGGGGGGGCGTTAAGCTCCTACAATGAGCAGTTCTTC. The entire variable domain, with the rest obtained from reference TRBV19 and TRBJ2-1, is as follows: DGGITQSPKYLFRKEGQNVTLSCEQNLNHDAMYWYRQDPGQGLRLIYYSQIVNDFQKGDIAEGYSVSREKKESFPLTVTSAQKNPTAFYLCATRAGGALSSYNEQFFGPGTRLTVL.

This clonotype was picked up many times. The chain joins TRBV5-4 to TRBJ1-1; 7 bases agree with TRBD1. This CDR3 comprises 18 residues. Per germline, CDR1 SGHNT and CDR2 YYREEE (reference sequence). Unmatched junction bases numbered 11, after V lost 0 bases and J lost 0 bases. For the CDR3, the DNA is TGTGCCAGCAGCTTGGCCGGGACAGCGTTCATCCTGAACACTGAAGCTTTCTTT. The encoded protein is CASSLAGTAFILNTEAFF.